This TCR beta chain was captured by sequencing in a study of T cells in Graves' hyperthyroidism and ophthalmopathy. Study conclusions and caveats: Model output signaled ophthalmopathy a median around 6.9 months ahead of onset.

This clonotype came up many times. Its matching antigen is unknown. There were TCR beta CDR3 regions amplified from RNA transcripts. In the first-round RT-PCR of the TCR CDR3, the HTBI primer set was used. Using its own MiXCR run on the multiplex PCR reads, TCRdb lists one record per CDR3 protein. Here the sample spans a few hundred thousand distinct CDR3 sequences, approximately 18% being singletons. The germline gives CDR1 SEHNR, CDR2 FQNEAQ (reference sequence). This CDR3 is built from 11 residues. The germline V and J ends were trimmed by 10 bases and 6 bases, with 10 bases remaining between them. The chain couples TRBV7-9 to TRBJ1-5, with D tentatively TRBD1 (5 bases). The sequence came from a woman aged 40-49 years with Graves' ophthalmopathy. Sequencing used blood. The CDR3 loop is CATGGVQPQHF. CDR3 nucleotide sequence: TGTGCCACCGGAGGGGTTCAGCCCCAGCATTTT.